This is a list of T cell receptor beta chains from one sample in a study of CD8+ T cells in alopecia areata. The method was immunoSEQ multiplex PCR; TCRdb's version includes in-frame clones alone and lacks a portion of them. The sample holds 90,000 to 150,000 clones, about 50% seen once. The sample was CD4+ T cells sorted from blood, taken at week 4, from a patient treated with tofacitinib. The receptors stem from a human donor with alopecia areata. CDR3s include the opening cysteine and the closing phenylalanine or tryptophan. The order of the fields is clone size, V gene, J gene, D gene, CDR3 protein, CDR3 DNA. A D gene is named only where the DNA matches it firmly. A clone size is listed for some rows: how often the clone was seen (once, few, many), or a class if it is expanded.

clone_size: .; v_call: TRBV25-1; j_call: TRBJ2-5; d_call: TRBD1; cdr3_aa: CASSEYKGQAETQYF; cdr3_nt: TGTGCCAGCAGTGAATATAAGGGACAGGCAGAGACCCAGTACTTC
clone_size: .; v_call: TRBV7-9; j_call: TRBJ2-5; d_call: .; cdr3_aa: CASSLEGIKKQTQYF; cdr3_nt: TGTGCCAGCAGCTTAGAGGGGATTAAAAAACAGACCCAGTACTTC
clone_size: .; v_call: TRBV29-1; j_call: TRBJ1-2; d_call: .; cdr3_aa: CSVDPSGARGYGYTF; cdr3_nt: TGCAGCGTTGACCCCTCGGGGGCACGGGGCTATGGCTACACCTTC
clone_size: .; v_call: TRBV30; j_call: TRBJ1-5; d_call: .; cdr3_aa: CAWSVRSGNQPQHF; cdr3_nt: TGTGCCTGGAGTGTACGATCGGGGAATCAGCCCCAGCATTTT
clone_size: .; v_call: TRBV7-8; j_call: TRBJ2-5; d_call: TRBD2; cdr3_aa: CATGTRLQETQYF; cdr3_nt: TGTGCCACCGGGACTAGGTTGCAAGAGACCCAGTACTTC
clone_size: few; v_call: TRBV29-1; j_call: TRBJ1-1; d_call: .; cdr3_aa: CSVAQGPKLNTEAFF; cdr3_nt: TGCAGCGTTGCGCAGGGACCCAAATTGAACACTGAAGCTTTCTTT
clone_size: .; v_call: TRBV10-3; j_call: TRBJ1-2; d_call: .; cdr3_aa: CAISERGAGYGYTF; cdr3_nt: TGTGCCATCAGTGAGCGGGGGGCTGGCTATGGCTACACCTTC
clone_size: .; v_call: TRBV7-2; j_call: TRBJ2-1; d_call: TRBD2; cdr3_aa: CASSLVRLAGPNEQFF; cdr3_nt: TGTGCCAGCAGCTTAGTACGTCTAGCGGGTCCCAATGAGCAGTTCTTC
clone_size: .; v_call: TRBV29-1; j_call: TRBJ2-3; d_call: TRBD1; cdr3_aa: CSVGTGWRDTQYF; cdr3_nt: TGCAGCGTCGGGACAGGGTGGAGGGATACGCAGTATTTT
clone_size: .; v_call: TRBV9; j_call: TRBJ1-1; d_call: .; cdr3_aa: CASSGQTAANTEAFF; cdr3_nt: TGTGCCAGCAGCGGCCAGACAGCGGCGAACACTGAAGCTTTCTTT
clone_size: .; v_call: TRBV11-2; j_call: TRBJ1-6; d_call: .; cdr3_aa: CASSAEAGAPKNSPLHF; cdr3_nt: TGTGCCAGCAGCGCAGAAGCGGGAGCCCCCAAGAATTCACCCCTCCACTTT
clone_size: .; v_call: TRBV30; j_call: TRBJ2-7; d_call: .; cdr3_aa: CAWSVGGASYEQYF; cdr3_nt: TGTGCCTGGAGTGTAGGGGGGGCAAGCTACGAGCAGTACTTC
clone_size: .; v_call: TRBV27; j_call: TRBJ1-1; d_call: .; cdr3_aa: CASSQSQGRGLRPRMDTEAFF; cdr3_nt: TGTGCCAGCAGCCAATCACAGGGCCGTGGTCTTAGACCCCGAATGGACACTGAAGCTTTCTTT
clone_size: .; v_call: TRBV6-6; j_call: TRBJ2-7; d_call: .; cdr3_aa: CASRRVIQGYEQYF; cdr3_nt: TGTGCCAGCAGGCGAGTTATACAGGGCTACGAGCAGTACTTC
clone_size: .; v_call: TRBV29-1; j_call: TRBJ2-3; d_call: .; cdr3_aa: CSVDVTSTDTQYF; cdr3_nt: TGCAGCGTTGATGTGACTAGCACAGATACGCAGTATTTT
clone_size: .; v_call: TRBV30; j_call: TRBJ2-6; d_call: .; cdr3_aa: CAWRPPEGDGANVLTF; cdr3_nt: TGTGCCTGGAGGCCTCCCGAAGGGGATGGGGCCAACGTCCTGACTTTC
clone_size: .; v_call: TRBV27; j_call: TRBJ1-2; d_call: TRBD1; cdr3_aa: CASTPTGQGLRGYTF; cdr3_nt: TGTGCCAGCACACCTACCGGACAGGGCTTGCGTGGCTACACCTTC
clone_size: .; v_call: TRBV30; j_call: TRBJ1-1; d_call: TRBD1; cdr3_aa: CAWWDRRDDTEAFF; cdr3_nt: TGTGCCTGGTGGGACAGACGAGATGACACTGAAGCTTTCTTT
clone_size: .; v_call: TRBV7-8; j_call: TRBJ1-2; d_call: .; cdr3_aa: CASSLDPNFNYGYTF; cdr3_nt: TGTGCCAGCAGCTTAGACCCGAATTTCAACTATGGCTACACCTTC
clone_size: .; v_call: TRBV15; j_call: TRBJ2-7; d_call: .; cdr3_aa: CATSRGRLGYEQYF; cdr3_nt: TGTGCCACCAGCAGAGGCAGGCTGGGTTACGAGCAGTACTTC
clone_size: .; v_call: TRBV25-1; j_call: TRBJ2-7; d_call: .; cdr3_aa: CASKTSYEQYF; cdr3_nt: TGTGCCAGCAAAACGTCCTACGAGCAGTACTTC
clone_size: few; v_call: TRBV27; j_call: TRBJ1-1; d_call: TRBD1; cdr3_aa: CASSLFTGGVTEAFF; cdr3_nt: TGTGCCAGCAGTTTATTCACAGGGGGCGTTACTGAAGCTTTCTTT
clone_size: .; v_call: TRBV7-6; j_call: TRBJ1-1; d_call: .; cdr3_aa: CASSLGVWRGNTEAFF; cdr3_nt: TGTGCCAGCAGCTTAGGGGTGTGGAGGGGGAACACTGAAGCTTTCTTT
clone_size: few; v_call: TRBV7-9; j_call: TRBJ1-4; d_call: TRBD1; cdr3_aa: CASSSLGTGVEKLFF; cdr3_nt: TGTGCCAGCAGCTCTCTTGGGACAGGGGTGGAAAAACTGTTTTTT
clone_size: .; v_call: TRBV7-9; j_call: TRBJ2-5; d_call: TRBD2; cdr3_aa: CASSGRREREVTQYF; cdr3_nt: TGTGCCAGCAGCGGTAGACGGGAGCGGGAGGTGACCCAGTACTTC
clone_size: .; v_call: TRBV11-3; j_call: TRBJ2-3; d_call: TRBD2; cdr3_aa: CASSSTLAGGGGTQYF; cdr3_nt: TGTGCCAGCAGCTCGACCTTAGCGGGAGGAGGAGGTACGCAGTATTTT
clone_size: .; v_call: TRBV30; j_call: TRBJ2-5; d_call: TRBD2; cdr3_aa: CAFGKAGEKETQYF; cdr3_nt: TGTGCTTTCGGCAAGGCGGGGGAAAAAGAGACCCAGTACTTC
clone_size: few; v_call: TRBV30; j_call: TRBJ1-2; d_call: .; cdr3_aa: CAWGAPVLANYGYTF; cdr3_nt: TGTGCGTGGGGGGCACCGGTCCTAGCTAACTATGGCTACACCTTC
clone_size: .; v_call: TRBV4-1; j_call: TRBJ2-7; d_call: TRBD2; cdr3_aa: CASSQAPSGGTYEQYF; cdr3_nt: TGCGCCAGCAGCCAAGCCCCTAGCGGGGGGACCTACGAGCAGTACTTC
clone_size: .; v_call: TRBV9; j_call: TRBJ1-6; d_call: .; cdr3_aa: CASSVGRANDSPLHF; cdr3_nt: TGTGCCAGCAGCGTAGGGAGGGCTAATGATTCACCCCTCCACTTT
clone_size: few; v_call: TRBV29-1; j_call: TRBJ1-2; d_call: .; cdr3_aa: CSVSFGVDGYTF; cdr3_nt: TGCAGCGTCTCCTTTGGGGTTGACGGCTACACCTTC
clone_size: .; v_call: TRBV2; j_call: TRBJ1-2; d_call: TRBD1; cdr3_aa: CAGTAYGYTF; cdr3_nt: TGTGCTGGGACAGCCTATGGCTACACCTTC
clone_size: .; v_call: TRBV15; j_call: TRBJ2-7; d_call: TRBD2; cdr3_aa: CATSRDRLAGGYEQYF; cdr3_nt: TGTGCCACCAGCAGAGATCGACTAGCGGGAGGGTACGAGCAGTACTTC